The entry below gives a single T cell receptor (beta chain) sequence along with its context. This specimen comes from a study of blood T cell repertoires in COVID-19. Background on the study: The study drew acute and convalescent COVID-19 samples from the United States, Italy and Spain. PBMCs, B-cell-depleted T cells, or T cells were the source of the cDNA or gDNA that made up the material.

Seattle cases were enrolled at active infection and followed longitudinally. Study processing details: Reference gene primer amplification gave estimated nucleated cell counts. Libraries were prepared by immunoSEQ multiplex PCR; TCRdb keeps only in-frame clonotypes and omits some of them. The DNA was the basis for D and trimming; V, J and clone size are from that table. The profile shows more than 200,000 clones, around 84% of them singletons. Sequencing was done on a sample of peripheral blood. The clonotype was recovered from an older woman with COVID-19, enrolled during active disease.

The CDR3 loop reads CASSLGGSLAKNIQYF. The CDR3 coding sequence is TGTGCCAGCAGCTTGGGAGGGTCCCTAGCCAAAAACATTCAGTACTTC. The rearrangement uses TRBV5-4 and TRBJ2-4; D is perhaps TRBD2 (5 bases). The germline V and J ends were trimmed by 0 bases and 0 bases, with 10 bases remaining between them. Germline loops: CDR1 SGHNT, CDR2 YYREEE (reference sequence). This CDR3 spans 16 amino acids.